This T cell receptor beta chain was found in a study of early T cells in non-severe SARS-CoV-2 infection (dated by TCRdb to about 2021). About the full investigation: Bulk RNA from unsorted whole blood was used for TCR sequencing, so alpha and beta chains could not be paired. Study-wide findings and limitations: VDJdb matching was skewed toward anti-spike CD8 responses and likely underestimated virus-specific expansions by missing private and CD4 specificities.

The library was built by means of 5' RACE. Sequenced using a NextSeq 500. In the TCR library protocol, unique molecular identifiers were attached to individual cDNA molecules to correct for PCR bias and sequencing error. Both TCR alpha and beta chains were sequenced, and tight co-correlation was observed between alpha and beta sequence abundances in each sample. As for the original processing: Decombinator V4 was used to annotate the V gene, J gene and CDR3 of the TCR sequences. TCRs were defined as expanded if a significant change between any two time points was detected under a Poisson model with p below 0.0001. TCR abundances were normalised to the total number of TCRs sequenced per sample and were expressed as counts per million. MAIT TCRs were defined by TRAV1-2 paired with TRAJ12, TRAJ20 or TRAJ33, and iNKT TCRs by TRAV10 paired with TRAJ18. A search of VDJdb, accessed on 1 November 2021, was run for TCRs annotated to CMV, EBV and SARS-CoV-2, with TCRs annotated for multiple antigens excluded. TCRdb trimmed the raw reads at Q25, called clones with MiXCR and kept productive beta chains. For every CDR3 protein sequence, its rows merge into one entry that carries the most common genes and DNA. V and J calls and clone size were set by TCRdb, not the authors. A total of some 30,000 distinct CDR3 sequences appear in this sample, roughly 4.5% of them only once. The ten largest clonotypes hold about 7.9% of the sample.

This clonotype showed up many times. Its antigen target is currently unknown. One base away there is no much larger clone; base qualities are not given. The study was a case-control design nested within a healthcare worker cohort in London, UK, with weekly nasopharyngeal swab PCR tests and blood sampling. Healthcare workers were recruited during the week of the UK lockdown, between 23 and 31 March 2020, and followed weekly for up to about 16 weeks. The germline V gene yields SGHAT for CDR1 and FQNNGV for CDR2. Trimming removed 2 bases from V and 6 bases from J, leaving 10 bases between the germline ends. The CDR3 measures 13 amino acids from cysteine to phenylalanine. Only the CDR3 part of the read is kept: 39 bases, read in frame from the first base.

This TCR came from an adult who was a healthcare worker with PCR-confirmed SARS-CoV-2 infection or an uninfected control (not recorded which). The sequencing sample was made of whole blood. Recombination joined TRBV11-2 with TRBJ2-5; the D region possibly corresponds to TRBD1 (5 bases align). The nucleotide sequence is TGTGCCAGCAGCTTAAGCAGGGAACAGACCCAGTACTTC. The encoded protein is CASSLSREQTQYF.